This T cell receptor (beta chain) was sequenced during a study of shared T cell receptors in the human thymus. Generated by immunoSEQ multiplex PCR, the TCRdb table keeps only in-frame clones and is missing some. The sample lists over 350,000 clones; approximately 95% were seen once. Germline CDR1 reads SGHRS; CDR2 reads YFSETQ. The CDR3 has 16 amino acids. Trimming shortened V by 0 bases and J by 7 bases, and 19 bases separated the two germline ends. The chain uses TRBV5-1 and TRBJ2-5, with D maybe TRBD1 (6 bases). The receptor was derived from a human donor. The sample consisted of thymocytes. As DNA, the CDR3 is TGCGCCAGCAGCTTGGTATCGGACAGAAGAAGCGGGACCCAGTACTTC. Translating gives CASSLVSDRRSGTQYF. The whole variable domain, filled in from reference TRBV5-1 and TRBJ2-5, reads KAGVTQTPRYLIKTRGQQVTLSCSPISGHRSVSWYQQTPGQGLQFLFEYFSETQRNKGNFPGRFSGRQFSNSRSEMNVSTLELGDSALYLCASSLVSDRRSGTQYFGPGTRLLVL.